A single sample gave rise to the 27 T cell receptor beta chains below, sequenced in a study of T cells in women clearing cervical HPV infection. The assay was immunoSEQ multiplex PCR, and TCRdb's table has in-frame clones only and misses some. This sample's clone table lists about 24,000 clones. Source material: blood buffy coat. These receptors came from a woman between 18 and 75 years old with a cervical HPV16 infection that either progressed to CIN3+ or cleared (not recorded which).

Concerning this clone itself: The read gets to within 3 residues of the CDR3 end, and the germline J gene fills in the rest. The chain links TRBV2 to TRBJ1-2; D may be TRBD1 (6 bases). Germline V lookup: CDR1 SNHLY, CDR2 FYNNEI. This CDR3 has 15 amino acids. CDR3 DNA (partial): TGTGCCAGCAGAGCGACAGGACTGTGGTCAGATACC. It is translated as CASRATGLWSDT. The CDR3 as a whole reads CASRATGLWSDTYTF.

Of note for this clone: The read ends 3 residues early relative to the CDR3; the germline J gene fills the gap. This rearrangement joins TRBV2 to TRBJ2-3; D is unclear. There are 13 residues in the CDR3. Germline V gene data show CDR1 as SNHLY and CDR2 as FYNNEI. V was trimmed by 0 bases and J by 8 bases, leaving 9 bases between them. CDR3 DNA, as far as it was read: TGTGCCAGCAGTGAAGCGAGTAAGGGTACG. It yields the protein CASSEASKGT. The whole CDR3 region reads CASSEASKGTQYF.

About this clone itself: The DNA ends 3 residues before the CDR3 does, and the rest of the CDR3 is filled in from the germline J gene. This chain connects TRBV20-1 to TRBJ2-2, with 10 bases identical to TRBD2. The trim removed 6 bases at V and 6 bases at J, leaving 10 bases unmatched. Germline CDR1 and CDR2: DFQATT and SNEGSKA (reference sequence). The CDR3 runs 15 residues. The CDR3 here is CSAPSGRGIAGELFF. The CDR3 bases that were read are TGCAGTGCCCCAAGCGGGAGGGGTATCGCCGGGGAG.

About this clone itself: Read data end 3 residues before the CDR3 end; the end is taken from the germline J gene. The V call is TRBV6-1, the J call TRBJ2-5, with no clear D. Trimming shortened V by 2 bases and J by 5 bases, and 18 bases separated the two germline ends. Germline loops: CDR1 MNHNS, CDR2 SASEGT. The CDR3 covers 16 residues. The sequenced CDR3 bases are TGTGCCAGCAGTGAAACTCGTGTGGCAATGCGGGAGACC. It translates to CASSETRVAMRET. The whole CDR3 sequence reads CASSETRVAMRETQYF.

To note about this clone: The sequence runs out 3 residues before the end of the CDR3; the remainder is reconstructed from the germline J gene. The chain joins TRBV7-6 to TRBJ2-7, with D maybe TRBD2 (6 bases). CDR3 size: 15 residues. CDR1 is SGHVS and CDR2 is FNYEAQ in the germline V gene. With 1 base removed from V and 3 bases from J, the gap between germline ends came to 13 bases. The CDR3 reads CASSLGTTRNYEQYF. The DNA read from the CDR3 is TGTGCCAGCAGCTTAGGGACGACTAGGAACTACGAG.

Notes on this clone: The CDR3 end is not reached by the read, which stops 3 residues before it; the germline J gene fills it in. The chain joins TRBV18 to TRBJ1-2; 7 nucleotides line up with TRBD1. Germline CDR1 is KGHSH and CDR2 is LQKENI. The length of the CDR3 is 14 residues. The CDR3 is CASSLRPGTDTYTF. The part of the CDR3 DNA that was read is TGTGCCAGCTCACTTCGACCGGGGACAGATACC.

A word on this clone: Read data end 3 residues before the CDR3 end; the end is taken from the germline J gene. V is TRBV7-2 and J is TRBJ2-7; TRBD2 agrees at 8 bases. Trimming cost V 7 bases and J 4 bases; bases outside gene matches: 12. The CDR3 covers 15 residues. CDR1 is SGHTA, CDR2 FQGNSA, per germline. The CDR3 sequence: CASTPSAGGFYEQYF. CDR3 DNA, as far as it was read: TGTGCCAGCACCCCAAGCGCGGGGGGATTTTACGAG.

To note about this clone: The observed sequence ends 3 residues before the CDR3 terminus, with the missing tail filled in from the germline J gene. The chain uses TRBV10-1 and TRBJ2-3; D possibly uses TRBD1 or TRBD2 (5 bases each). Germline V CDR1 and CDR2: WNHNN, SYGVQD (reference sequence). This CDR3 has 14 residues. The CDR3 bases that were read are TGCGCCAGCAGAGAGGAAGAGGGGCGCCAGCCG. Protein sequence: CASREEEGRQP. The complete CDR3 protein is CASREEEGRQPQYF.

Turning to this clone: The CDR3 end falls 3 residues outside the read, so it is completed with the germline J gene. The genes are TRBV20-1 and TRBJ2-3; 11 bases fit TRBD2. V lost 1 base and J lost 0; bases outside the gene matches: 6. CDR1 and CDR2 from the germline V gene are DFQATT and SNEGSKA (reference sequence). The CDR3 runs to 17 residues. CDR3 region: CSARAVAGGFSTDTQYF. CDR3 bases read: TGCAGTGCTAGAGCGGTAGCGGGAGGGTTTAGCACAGATACG.

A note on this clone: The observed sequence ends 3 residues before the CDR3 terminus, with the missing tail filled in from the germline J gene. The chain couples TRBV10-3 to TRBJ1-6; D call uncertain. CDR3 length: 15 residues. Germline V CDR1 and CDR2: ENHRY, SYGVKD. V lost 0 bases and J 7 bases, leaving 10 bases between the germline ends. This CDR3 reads CAISESTHPNSPLHF. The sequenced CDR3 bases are TGTGCCATCAGTGAGTCGACACACCCCAATTCACCC.

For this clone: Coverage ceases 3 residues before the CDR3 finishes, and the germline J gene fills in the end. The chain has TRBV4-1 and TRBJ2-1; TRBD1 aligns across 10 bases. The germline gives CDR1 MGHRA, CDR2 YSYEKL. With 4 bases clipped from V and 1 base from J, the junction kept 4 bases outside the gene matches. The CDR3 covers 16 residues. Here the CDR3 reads CASSPRTGGSYNEQFF. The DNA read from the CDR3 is TGCGCCAGCAGCCCTAGGACAGGGGGATCCTACAATGAG.

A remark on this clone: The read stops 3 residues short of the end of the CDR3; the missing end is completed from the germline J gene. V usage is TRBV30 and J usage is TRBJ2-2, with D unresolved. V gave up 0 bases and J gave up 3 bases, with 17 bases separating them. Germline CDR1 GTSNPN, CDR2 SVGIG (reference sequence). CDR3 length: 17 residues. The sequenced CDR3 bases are TGTGCCTGGAGTGTATCATGGCGGAGATGGGACACCGGGGAG. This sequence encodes CAWSVSWRRWDTGE. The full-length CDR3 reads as CAWSVSWRRWDTGELFF.

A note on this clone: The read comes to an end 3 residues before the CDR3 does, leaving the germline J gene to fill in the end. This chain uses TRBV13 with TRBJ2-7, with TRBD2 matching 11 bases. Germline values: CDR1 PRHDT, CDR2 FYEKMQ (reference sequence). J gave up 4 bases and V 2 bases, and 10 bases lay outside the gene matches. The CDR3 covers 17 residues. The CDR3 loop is CASSLTLDTSGSYEQYF. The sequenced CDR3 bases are TGTGCCAGCAGCTTAACCTTAGATACTAGCGGGAGTTACGAG.

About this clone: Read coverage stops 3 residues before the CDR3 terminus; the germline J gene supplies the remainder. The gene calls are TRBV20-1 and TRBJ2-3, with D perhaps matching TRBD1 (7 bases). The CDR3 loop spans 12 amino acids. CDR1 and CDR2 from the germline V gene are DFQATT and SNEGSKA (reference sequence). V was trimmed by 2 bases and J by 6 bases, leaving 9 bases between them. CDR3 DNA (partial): TGCAGTGCTAGATCAGGGGGGGATACG. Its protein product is CSARSGGDT. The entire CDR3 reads CSARSGGDTQYF.

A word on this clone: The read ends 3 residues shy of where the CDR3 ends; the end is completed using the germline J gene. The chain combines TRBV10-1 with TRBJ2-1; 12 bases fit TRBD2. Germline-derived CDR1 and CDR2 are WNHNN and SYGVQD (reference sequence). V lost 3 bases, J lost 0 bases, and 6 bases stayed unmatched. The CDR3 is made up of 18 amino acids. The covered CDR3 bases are TGCGCCAGCAGTGATGAAGGGACTAGCGGGCTCTCCTACAATGAG. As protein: CASSDEGTSGLSYNE. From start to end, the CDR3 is CASSDEGTSGLSYNEQFF.

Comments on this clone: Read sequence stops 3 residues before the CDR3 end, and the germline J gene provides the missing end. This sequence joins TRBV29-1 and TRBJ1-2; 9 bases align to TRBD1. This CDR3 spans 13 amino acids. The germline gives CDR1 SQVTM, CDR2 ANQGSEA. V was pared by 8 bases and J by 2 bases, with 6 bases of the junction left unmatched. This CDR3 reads CSTWTGDNYGYTF. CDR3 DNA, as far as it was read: TGCAGCACTTGGACAGGGGACAACTATGGC.

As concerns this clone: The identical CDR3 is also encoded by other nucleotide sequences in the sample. This CDR3 reads CASSSTDTSGNTIYF. The DNA read from the CDR3 is TGCGCCAGCAGCTCGACAGATACCTCTGGAAACACC. The chain carries TRBV5-1 and TRBJ1-3; possibly TRBD1 for D (5 bases). The read ends 3 residues before the CDR3 terminus; that terminus is restored from the germline J gene. The length of the CDR3 is 15 residues. The ends were cut back, 3 bases at V and 0 bases at J, with 10 bases in the middle. Germline V gene sequence: CDR1 SGHRS, CDR2 YFSETQ.

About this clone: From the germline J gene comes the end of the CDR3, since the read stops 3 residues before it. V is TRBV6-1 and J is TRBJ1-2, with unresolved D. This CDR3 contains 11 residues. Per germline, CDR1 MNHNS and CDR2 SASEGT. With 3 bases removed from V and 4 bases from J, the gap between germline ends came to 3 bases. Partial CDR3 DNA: TGTGCCAGCAGTGATATCTATGGC. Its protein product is CASSDIYG. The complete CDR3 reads CASSDIYGYTF.

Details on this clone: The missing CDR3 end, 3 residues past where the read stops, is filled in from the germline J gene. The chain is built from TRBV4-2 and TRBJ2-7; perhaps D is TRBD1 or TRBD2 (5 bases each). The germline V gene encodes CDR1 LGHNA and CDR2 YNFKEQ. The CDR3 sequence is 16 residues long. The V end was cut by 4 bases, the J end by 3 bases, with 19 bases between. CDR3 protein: CASSPYPRGDNYEQYF. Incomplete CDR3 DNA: TGTGCCAGCAGCCCCTATCCGAGGGGAGATAACTACGAG.

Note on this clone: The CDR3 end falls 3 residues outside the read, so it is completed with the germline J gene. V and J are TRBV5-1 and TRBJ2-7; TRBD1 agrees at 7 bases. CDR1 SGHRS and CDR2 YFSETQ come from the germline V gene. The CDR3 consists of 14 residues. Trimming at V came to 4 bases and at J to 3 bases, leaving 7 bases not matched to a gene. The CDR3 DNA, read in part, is TGCGCCAGCAGCGCTGGGACAGACCTCTACGAG. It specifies CASSAGTDLYE. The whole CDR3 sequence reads CASSAGTDLYEQYF. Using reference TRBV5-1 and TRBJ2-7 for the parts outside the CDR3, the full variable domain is KAGVTQTPRYLIKTRGQQVTLSCSPISGHRSVSWYQQTPGQGLQFLFEYFSETQRNKGNFPGRFSGRQFSNSRSEMNVSTLELGDSALYLCASSAGTDLYEQYFGPGTRLTVT.

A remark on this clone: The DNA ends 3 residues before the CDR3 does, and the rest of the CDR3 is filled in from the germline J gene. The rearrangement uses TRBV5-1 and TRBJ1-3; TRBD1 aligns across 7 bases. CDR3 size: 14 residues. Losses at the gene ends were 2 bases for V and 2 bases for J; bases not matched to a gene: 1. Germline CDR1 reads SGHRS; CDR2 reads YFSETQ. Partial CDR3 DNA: TGCGCCAGCAGCTTAACAGGGGCTGGAAACACC. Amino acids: CASSLTGAGNT. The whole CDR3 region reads CASSLTGAGNTIYF.

The CDR3 region is CASSRNRGNQPQYF. The covered CDR3 bases are TGTGCCAGCAGCCGCAACAGGGGCAATCAGCCG. The chain carries TRBV7-2 and TRBJ2-3; TRBD1 agrees at 7 bases. The CDR3 end lies 3 residues beyond the end of the read and is filled in from the germline J gene. Germline CDR1 and CDR2: SGHTA and FQGNSA. CDR3 length: 14 residues.

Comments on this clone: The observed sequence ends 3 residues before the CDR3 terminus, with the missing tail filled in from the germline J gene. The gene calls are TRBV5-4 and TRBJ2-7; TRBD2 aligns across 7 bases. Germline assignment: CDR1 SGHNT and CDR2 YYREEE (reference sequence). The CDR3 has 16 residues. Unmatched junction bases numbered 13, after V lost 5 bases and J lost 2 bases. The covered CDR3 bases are TGTGCCAGCAGTCGAGCCATAGCGGGCGTCACCTACGAG. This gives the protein CASSRAIAGVTYE. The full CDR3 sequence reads CASSRAIAGVTYEQYF.

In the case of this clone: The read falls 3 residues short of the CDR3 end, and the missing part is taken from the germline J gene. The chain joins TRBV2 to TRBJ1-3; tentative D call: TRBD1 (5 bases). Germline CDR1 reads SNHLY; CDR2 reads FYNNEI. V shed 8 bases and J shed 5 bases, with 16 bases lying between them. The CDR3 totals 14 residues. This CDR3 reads CASRTPRDRNTIYF. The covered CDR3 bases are TGTGCCAGCCGCACCCCCAGGGATAGAAACACC.

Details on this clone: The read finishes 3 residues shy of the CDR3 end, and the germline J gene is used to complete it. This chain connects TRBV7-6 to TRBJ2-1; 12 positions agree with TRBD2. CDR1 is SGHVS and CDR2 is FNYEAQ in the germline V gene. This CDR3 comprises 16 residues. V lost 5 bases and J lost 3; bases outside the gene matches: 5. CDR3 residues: CASSLGTSGFYNEQFF. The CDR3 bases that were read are TGTGCCAGCAGCCTTGGGACTAGCGGGTTCTACAATGAG.

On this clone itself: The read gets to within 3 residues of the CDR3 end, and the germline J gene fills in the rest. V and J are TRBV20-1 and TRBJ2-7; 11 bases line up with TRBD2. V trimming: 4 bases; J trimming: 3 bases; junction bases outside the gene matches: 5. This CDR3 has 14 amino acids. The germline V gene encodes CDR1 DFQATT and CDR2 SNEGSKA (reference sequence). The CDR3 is CSATSGTSGYEQYF. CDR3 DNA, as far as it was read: TGCAGTGCTACATCCGGGACTAGCGGCTACGAG.

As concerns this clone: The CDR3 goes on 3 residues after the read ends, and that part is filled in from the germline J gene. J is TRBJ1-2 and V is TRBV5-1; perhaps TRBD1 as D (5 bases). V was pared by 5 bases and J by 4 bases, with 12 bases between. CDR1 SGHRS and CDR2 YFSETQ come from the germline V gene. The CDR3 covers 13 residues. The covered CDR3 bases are TGCGCCAGCAGACGTGAGGGGCTCTATGGC. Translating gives CASRREGLYG. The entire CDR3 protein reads CASRREGLYGYTF. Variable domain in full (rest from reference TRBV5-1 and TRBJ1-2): KAGVTQTPRYLIKTRGQQVTLSCSPISGHRSVSWYQQTPGQGLQFLFEYFSETQRNKGNFPGRFSGRQFSNSRSEMNVSTLELGDSALYLCASRREGLYGYTFGSGTRLTVV.